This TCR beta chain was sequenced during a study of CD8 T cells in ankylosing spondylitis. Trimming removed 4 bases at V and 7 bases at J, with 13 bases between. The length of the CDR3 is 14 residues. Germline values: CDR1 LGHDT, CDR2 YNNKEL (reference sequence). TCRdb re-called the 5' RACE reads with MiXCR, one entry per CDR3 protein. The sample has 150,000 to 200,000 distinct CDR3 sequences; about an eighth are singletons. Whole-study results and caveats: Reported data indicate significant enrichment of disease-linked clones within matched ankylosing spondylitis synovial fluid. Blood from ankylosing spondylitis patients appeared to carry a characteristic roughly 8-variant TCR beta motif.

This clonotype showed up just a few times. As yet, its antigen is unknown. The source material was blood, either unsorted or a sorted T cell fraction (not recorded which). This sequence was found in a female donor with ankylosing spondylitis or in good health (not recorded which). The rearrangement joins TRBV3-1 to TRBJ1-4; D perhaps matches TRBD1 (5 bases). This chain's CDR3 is CASSPDSTGEKLFF. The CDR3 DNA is TGTGCCAGCAGCCCCGACAGCACAGGTGAAAAACTGTTTTTT.